Below are 23 T cell receptor beta chains sequenced from a single sample in a study of CD8 T cells in ankylosing spondylitis. TCRdb re-analysed the 5' RACE reads in MiXCR, keeping a single row per CDR3 protein. The sample carries some 30,000 distinct CDR3 sequences, 14% recorded once. Sequenced sample: blood. These receptors were collected from a male donor with ankylosing spondylitis or in good health (not recorded which).

This clonotype has a handful of counts. This chain links TRBV6-2 or TRBV6-3 with TRBJ2-7; 10 bases agree with TRBD1. Germline CDR1 and CDR2: MNHEY and SVGEGT. V trimming: 6 bases; J trimming: 3 bases; junction bases outside the gene matches: 11. The CDR3 consists of 16 residues. The CDR3 sequence is CASRPLYRDRGYEQYF. The CDR3, as DNA: TGTGCCAGCAGGCCACTGTACCGGGACAGGGGCTACGAGCAGTACTTC.

The V gene is TRBV28, the J gene TRBJ1-2; TRBD1 might be the D (5 bases). V shed 6 bases and J shed 4 bases, with 15 bases lying between them. There are 14 residues in the CDR3. CDR1 and CDR2 from the germline V gene are MDHEN and SYDVKM. CDR3 nucleotide sequence: TGTGCCAGCAGCACCGACAGTGGTAGCTATGGCTACACCTTC. Translating gives CASSTDSGSYGYTF.

This clonotype was counted between two and nine times. V is TRBV14 and J is TRBJ2-1, with 7 bases that match TRBD1. The CDR3 runs 15 residues. The V segment lost 4 bases and the J segment 2 bases; nucleotides outside the gene matches: 5. Germline V gene data show CDR1 as SGHDN and CDR2 as FVKESK. The CDR3 DNA follows: TGTGCCAGCAGCCCCCGGACAGGACCCTACAATGAGCAGTTCTTC. This encodes CASSPRTGPYNEQFF.

This chain uses TRBV20-1 with TRBJ1-1; maybe TRBD1 (5 bases). Trimming took off 0 bases at V and 1 base at J, with 9 bases between the two ends. There are 14 residues in the CDR3. Germline lookup yields CDR1 DFQATT and CDR2 SNEGSKA (reference sequence). The DNA for the CDR3 is TGCAGTGCTAGAGATCTTGGACAGAACACTGAAGCTTTCTTT. It is translated as CSARDLGQNTEAFF.

This clonotype was seen once. This rearrangement joins TRBV20-1 to TRBJ1-4; tentative D call: TRBD1 (6 bases). V lost 5 bases and J 3 bases, leaving 10 bases between the germline ends. In germline, CDR1 is DFQATT, CDR2 SNEGSKA (reference sequence). CDR3 length: 13 amino acids. CDR3 bases: TGCAGTGCTGGCGGGGGGCCTAATGAAAAACTGTTTTTT. Encoded protein: CSAGGGPNEKLFF.

This chain uses TRBV6-2 or TRBV6-3 with TRBJ2-1, with unresolved D. The CDR3 is 15 amino acids. The germline CDR1 and CDR2 sequences are MNHEY and SVGEGT. Trimming stripped 2 bases from V and 2 bases from J, with 10 bases between. The CDR3 region has the DNA TGTGCCAGCAGTTACCGTGGTTCCACCTACAATGAGCAGTTCTTC. This gives the protein CASSYRGSTYNEQFF.

This clonotype came up a few times. This chain uses TRBV6-2 or TRBV6-3 with TRBJ2-1, with TRBD2 matching 8 bases. V shed 2 bases and J 7 bases; nucleotides not matched to a gene: 1. The CDR3 is 13 residues long. From germline, CDR1 is MNHEY and CDR2 SVGEGT. The CDR3 here is CASSYTGGNEQFF. DNA of the CDR3: TGTGCCAGCAGTTACACGGGGGGGAATGAGCAGTTCTTC.

The CDR3: CATRTSGRLNEQFF. DNA for the CDR3: TGTGCCACCCGGACTAGCGGGAGGTTAAATGAGCAGTTCTTC. The rearrangement links TRBV24-1 to TRBJ2-1; 14 nucleotides match TRBD2. V trimming: 9 bases; J trimming: 7 bases; junction bases outside the gene matches: 4. The CDR3 runs 14 residues. Germline V gene sequence: CDR1 KGHDR, CDR2 SFDVKD.

This clonotype appeared a single time. The chain employs TRBV7-3 and TRBJ2-3, with D unresolved. This CDR3 is 13 amino acids long. Germline assignment: CDR1 SGHTA and CDR2 FQGTGA. Between the trimmed V and J ends, which lost 2 bases and 6 bases, there was a span of 9 bases. The CDR3 DNA sequence: TGTGCCAGCAGCTTAGGTTCTTTGGATACGCAGTATTTT. Translated, it gives CASSLGSLDTQYF.

The V and J genes are TRBV2 and TRBJ2-1; 12 positions match TRBD2. J gave up 9 bases and V 6 bases, and 9 bases lay outside the gene matches. CDR3 length: 15 amino acids. Germline CDR1 SNHLY, CDR2 FYNNEI. The CDR3 coding sequence is TGTGCCAGCAGCCGGACTAGCGGGACAGTCGGTGAGCAGTTCTTC. Translated: CASSRTSGTVGEQFF.

This clonotype was detected ten times or more. The rearrangement links TRBV5-1 to TRBJ2-1; D gene uncertain. The ends were cut back, 4 bases at V and 7 bases at J, with 9 bases in the middle. CDR1 and CDR2 from the germline V gene are SGHRS and YFSETQ. This CDR3 has 12 residues. In DNA, the CDR3 is TGCGCCAGCAGCCTACCTTTGAATGAGCAGTTCTTC. Its protein is CASSLPLNEQFF. Full variable domain (rest looked up from reference TRBV5-1 and TRBJ2-1): KAGVTQTPRYLIKTRGQQVTLSCSPISGHRSVSWYQQTPGQGLQFLFEYFSETQRNKGNFPGRFSGRQFSNSRSEMNVSTLELGDSALYLCASSLPLNEQFFGPGTRLTVL.

This clonotype came up a few times. This chain uses TRBV7-3 with TRBJ2-1, with 11 bases matching TRBD2. V trimming: 0 bases; J trimming: 8 bases; junction bases outside the gene matches: 3. This CDR3 contains 15 residues. CDR1 and CDR2 from the germline V gene are SGHTA and FQGTGA. Here the CDR3 DNA reads TGTGCCAGCAGCTTAACTAGCGGGGGGGCCGATGAGCAGTTCTTC. Protein product: CASSLTSGGADEQFF.

CDR3 region: CASSTQGGHNEKLFF. CDR3 in DNA: TGTGCCAGCAGCACCCAGGGGGGACATAATGAAAAACTGTTTTTT. This chain joins TRBV7-2 and TRBJ1-4; 7 bases match TRBD1. This CDR3 comprises 15 residues. V lost 5 bases to trimming and J lost 4 bases; unmatched junction nucleotides: 7. Per germline, CDR1 SGHTA and CDR2 FQGNSA. Looking up the rest from reference TRBV7-2 and TRBJ1-4 gives the full variable domain: GAGVSQSPSNKVTEKGKDVELRCDPISGHTALYWYRQSLGQGLEFLIYFQGNSAPDKSGLPSDRFSAERTGGSVSTLTIQRTQQEDSAVYLCASSTQGGHNEKLFFGSGTQLSVL.

This clonotype was seen only a few times. The chain uses TRBV20-1 and TRBJ1-3, with D unclear. Germline V CDR1 and CDR2: DFQATT, SNEGSKA (reference sequence). The CDR3 covers 15 residues. The germline V and J ends were trimmed by 0 bases and 4 bases, with 13 bases remaining between them. CDR3 residues: CSARDKAVKGNTIYF. CDR3 sequence (DNA): TGCAGTGCTAGAGATAAGGCAGTCAAAGGAAACACCATATATTTT.

This clonotype was counted only a few times. V is TRBV7-9 and J is TRBJ2-7; D may be TRBD2 (5 bases). The CDR3 loop spans 12 amino acids. Trimming took 11 bases from V and 1 from J, leaving 12 bases between them. CDR1 and CDR2 from the germline V gene are SEHNR and FQNEAQ (reference sequence). CDR3 DNA sequence: TGTGCCTTAGGCCGGGGTTCCTACGAGCAGTACGTC. This gives the protein CALGRGSYEQYV.

This clonotype was detected a few times. The V call is TRBV11-3, the J call TRBJ2-2, with a weak D call TRBD1 (6 bases). V lost 1 base, J lost 1 base, and 7 bases lay in between. The CDR3 is 15 amino acids. Germline loops: CDR1 SGHNT, CDR2 YENEEA. In DNA, the CDR3 is TGTGCCAGCAGCTTAGGGGGGCAGAACACCGGGGAGCTGTTTTTT. This sequence encodes CASSLGGQNTGELFF.

This clonotype was seen only a few times. The rearrangement links TRBV20-1 to TRBJ1-4; 9 bases align to TRBD1. Germline-derived CDR1 and CDR2 are DFQATT and SNEGSKA (reference sequence). This CDR3 is 15 amino acids long. V shed 5 bases and J 8 bases; nucleotides not matched to a gene: 12. The CDR3 spells CSAQSVLGQGEKLFF. The DNA for the CDR3 is TGCAGTGCTCAGTCCGTGTTGGGACAGGGCGAAAAACTGTTTTTT.

This chain uses TRBV12-3 or TRBV12-4 with TRBJ2-5, with a tentative D call TRBD2 (6 bases). CDR3 length: 13 amino acids. Trimming removed 3 bases from V and 5 bases from J, with 10 bases in between. CDR3 loop: CASSLGGGETQYF. The CDR3 nucleotides are TGTGCCAGCAGTTTGGGTGGGGGGGAGACCCAGTACTTC.

The chain joins TRBV20-1 to TRBJ2-3; 10 bases line up with TRBD2. The CDR3 runs 17 residues. The V segment lost 5 bases and the J segment 0 bases; nucleotides outside the gene matches: 11. Germline V gene sequence: CDR1 DFQATT, CDR2 SNEGSKA (reference sequence). CDR3 coding DNA: TGCAGTGCTCCGGGTCGAGCGGGGGGGACCAGCACAGATACGCAGTATTTT. It encodes CSAPGRAGGTSTDTQYF.

The CDR3 loop reads CSAMDAAAQYF. The CDR3 nucleotides read TGCAGTGCGATGGACGCGGCGGCGCAGTATTTT. V is TRBV20-1 and J is TRBJ2-3; D gene ambiguous. Germline lookup yields CDR1 DFQATT and CDR2 SNEGSKA (reference sequence). V was shortened by 6 bases and J by 10 bases, with 14 bases between the two germline ends. CDR3 length: 11 amino acids.

Worth noting for this clonotype: The junction departs from the called germline gene at one end, perhaps through a read error. The CDR3 DNA reads TGCAGTGCTAGCCTTCCGGAGCGGTTTTTT. As protein: CSASLPERFF. The V call is TRBV20-1, the J call TRBJ2-2; D remains ambiguous. Germline-derived CDR1 and CDR2 are DFQATT and SNEGSKA (reference sequence). The CDR3 is 10 amino acids.

The chain carries TRBV7-9 and TRBJ2-2; unclear D gene. Germline loops: CDR1 SEHNR, CDR2 FQNEAQ (reference sequence). The CDR3 sequence is 13 residues long. Trimming removed 8 bases from V and 1 base from J, with 8 bases in between. Here the CDR3 reads CASAARNTGELFF. As DNA, the CDR3 is TGTGCCAGCGCCGCCAGGAACACCGGGGAGCTGTTTTTT.

A few counts support this clonotype. The CDR3 DNA follows: TGCAGCGTTGGATTCGGGACCCAAGCTTTCTTT. Translated: CSVGFGTQAFF. This sequence joins TRBV29-1 and TRBJ1-1; D possibly corresponds to TRBD1 (5 bases). Germline lookup yields CDR1 SQVTM and CDR2 ANQGSEA. V was cut by 4 bases and J by 9 bases, with 12 bases left in between. This CDR3 spans 11 amino acids.